This TCR beta chain is from a study of shared clonotypes between healthy human individuals. Study in general: Donors were two women and three men aged 18 to 49.

Donors were healthy HIV-negative adults without recently reported acute infections or vaccinations. V shed 5 bases and J shed 6 bases, with 13 bases lying between them. The CDR3 length is 14 residues. Germline V gives CDR1 MNHEY, CDR2 SVGAGI. For each subset, genomic DNA was distributed in equal portions over several immunoSEQ plates. Profiled with immunoSEQ multiplex PCR; TCRdb holds only in-frame clones, not every one. The sample includes about 1 million clones, approximately 76% of them seen just once. Broader study findings: Only blood was sampled; tissue repertoires likely differ.

In regard to this clone: Its antigen is not known.

The V and J genes are TRBV6-5 and TRBJ1-4; unclear D gene. The receptor was derived from a man in his late teens or twenties in good health. Source material: memory CD4+ T cells sorted from blood. Subset reported: CD45RA-negative fraction. The CDR3 sequence: CASSRGGMDEKLFF. The CDR3 bases are TGTGCCAGCAGTCGAGGTGGAATGGATGAAAAACTGTTTTTT.